The present T cell receptor beta chain was sequenced within a study of regulatory T cells in long-lasting Graves disease. Overall study context: A definition of persistent Graves' disease required over 5 years of antithyroid drugs plus positive TSH receptor antibodies. Study-level points and caveats: Persistent patients shared more public clonotypes (under 3,000) than newly diagnosed patients (around 910).

CDR3 regions were amplified by Arm-PCR using iRepertoire HTBI primers to build TCR beta libraries. TCRdb itself ran the multiplex PCR reads through MiXCR, one entry per CDR3 protein. The data contain 300,000 to 400,000 distinct CDR3 sequences, roughly a fifth of them singletons. The CDR3 totals 16 residues. V shed 6 bases, J shed 3 bases, and the junction held 7 bases outside the gene matches. Germline V gene data show CDR1 as ENHRY and CDR2 as SYGVKD. This clonotype was recorded many times. Antigen unknown. Time point in this sample: persistent/refractory GD, antithyroid drugs over 5 years with positive TRAb. The TCR library used RNA extracted from PBMCs.

The sample was peripheral blood mononuclear cells (PBMCs), taken when the disease was refractory, from a patient treated with antithyroid drugs. The TCR sequence derives from a female donor with Graves disease. The rearrangement uses TRBV10-3 and TRBJ2-2, with 10 bases fitting TRBD1. CDR3 region: CAIRGSGTGDTGELFF. For the CDR3, the DNA is TGTGCCATCAGGGGGAGTGGGACAGGGGACACCGGGGAGCTGTTTTTT.